Listed below are T cell receptor beta chains from one sample, sequenced in a study of control samples from healthy donors and cancer patients. The repertoire was sequenced with immunoSEQ multiplex PCR; TCRdb's copy has only in-frame clones and lacks some. Among approximately 140,000 clones listed, under 95% were seen once. Sequenced input: blood. The receptors stem from a man between 18 and 29 years old in good health. Each CDR3 is given with its conserved first and last residue. D genes are given only for firm matches. Some rows have no size entry. The others give once, few or many, or a class for an expanded clone.

J,size,D,V,DNA,CDR3
TRBJ1-5,NA,NA,TRBV19,TGTGCCAGTAGTATAGGGGTCTCGAGCAATCAGCCCCAGCATTTT,CASSIGVSSNQPQHF
TRBJ2-3,NA,NA,TRBV20-1,TGCGCCGCAGATACGCAGTATTTT,CAADTQYF
TRBJ2-7,NA,TRBD2,TRBV10-3,TGTGCCATCAGTAATAGCGGGGGGCCATCGGACGAGCAGTACTTC,CAISNSGGPSDEQYF
TRBJ2-7,NA,NA,TRBV2,TGTGCCAGCAGTGACGACGAGACAGCCTACGAGCAGTACTTC,CASSDDETAYEQYF
TRBJ1-6,NA,TRBD1,TRBV4-3,TGCGCCAGCAGCCAAGATAAGACAGGGCGGAATTCACCCCTCCACTTT,CASSQDKTGRNSPLHF
TRBJ1-3,few,NA,TRBV30,TGTGCCTGGACCTCCTGGGGGGGTTCTGGAAACACCATATATTTT,CAWTSWGGSGNTIYF
TRBJ1-4,NA,TRBD1,TRBV29-1,TGCAGCGTTAGGACCCATGGGACAGATGAAAAACTGTTTTTT,CSVRTHGTDEKLFF
TRBJ2-1,NA,NA,TRBV19,TGTGCCAGTAGCCACCGAGGGCTCCTCCATGAGCAGTTCTTC,CASSHRGLLHEQFF
TRBJ2-3,NA,TRBD2,TRBV3-1/TRBV3-2,TGTGCCAGCAGCCGTATGCGACTAGCGGGGGACCTGGGCACAGATACGCAGTATTTT,CASSRMRLAGDLGTDTQYF
TRBJ1-1,NA,NA,TRBV27,TGTGCCAGCAGTTTATTTGGGGCGGGGAACACTGAAGCTTTCTTT,CASSLFGAGNTEAFF
TRBJ2-5,NA,NA,TRBV5-1,TGCGCCAGCAGCTTAGGGGGTGAAGAGACCCAGTACTTC,CASSLGGEETQYF
TRBJ2-7,NA,TRBD2,TRBV19,TGTGCCAGTAGTGCGGGACTAACCTACGAGCAGTACTTC,CASSAGLTYEQYF
TRBJ2-1,NA,TRBD1,TRBV14,TGTGCCAGCAGCCCGGACAGGGGCAATGAGCAGTTCTTC,CASSPDRGNEQFF
TRBJ2-7,NA,NA,TRBV10-3,TGTGCCACTAGACAGACCTCCTACGAGCAGTACTTC,CATRQTSYEQYF
TRBJ1-1,NA,TRBD1,TRBV29-1,TGCAGCGTTGAAGTTGGGCAGGGGGCTTCTGAAGCTTTCTTT,CSVEVGQGASEAFF
TRBJ2-2,NA,TRBD1,TRBV5-1,TGCGCCAGCAGCTGGAGTGGACAGGTGAACACCGGGGAGCTGTTTTTT,CASSWSGQVNTGELFF
TRBJ2-7,NA,NA,TRBV12-3/TRBV12-4,TGTGCCAGCAGTTTAGTTGGCGGCGACGAGCAGTACTTC,CASSLVGGDEQYF
TRBJ1-6,NA,TRBD1,TRBV4-1,TGCGCCAGCAGCCAACCGGACACAGGGGACGCTAATTCACCCCTCCACTTT,CASSQPDTGDANSPLHF
TRBJ2-7,NA,NA,TRBV4-1,TGCGCCAGCAGCCAATCGTGGCAGGGCTCCTCCTACGAGCAGTACTTC,CASSQSWQGSSYEQYF